A selection of T cell receptor beta chains follows, all from one sample in a study of T cell repertoires in cytomegalovirus infection. These receptors have no identified antigens. TCRdb fed the reads into MiXCR, producing one record per CDR3 protein. The sample includes 250,000 to 400,000 distinct CDR3 sequences, approximately 25% of them seen just once. The sample consisted of cultured PBMCs, taken from culture after CMV antigen stimulation. Receptors were obtained from a human donor in good health (CMV status not recorded). Some clones in this sample may be carry-over from other donors' samples. CDR3s include the opening cysteine and the closing phenylalanine or tryptophan. The D gene is left open where the match is weak. Some rows mark clone size as missing; the rest say once, few, many or name a class of expanded clone.

j_call d_call v_call clone_size cdr3_nt cdr3_aa
TRBJ2-4 TRBD2 TRBV28 - TGTGCCAGCAGCCCGACTAGCGGGAGGTACATTCAGTACTTC CASSPTSGRYIQYF
TRBJ2-7 - TRBV6-2/TRBV6-3 few TGTGCCAGCGGAGAGCTAGTCCCCTACGAGCAGTACTTC CASGELVPYEQYF
TRBJ1-2 - TRBV7-9 - TGTGCCAGCAGCTCTAACAGTAACTATGGCTACACCTTC CASSSNSNYGYTF
TRBJ2-7 TRBD2 TRBV6-8 - TGTGCCAGCAGTTACGGGACTAGCGGGCCGTTAACCTACGAGCAGTACTTC CASSYGTSGPLTYEQYF
TRBJ2-3 - TRBV6-6 many TGTGCCAGCACCCGCGGGGAATCTAGCACAGATACGCAGTATTTT CASTRGESSTDTQYF
TRBJ1-1 - TRBV12-3/TRBV12-4 many TGTGCCAGCATCCTTCAGGGTTTGAACACTGAAGCTTTCTTT CASILQGLNTEAFF
TRBJ2-3 TRBD2 TRBV7-9 many TGTGCCAGCAGCCGGACTAGCGGGTCGGGAACTTCATGGTTTTCTAGCACAGATACGCAGTATTTT CASSRTSGSGTSWFSSTDTQYF
TRBJ1-1 - TRBV7-2 few TGTGCCAGCAGCTTAGAGTTGATGAACATGAACACTGAAGCTTTCTTT CASSLELMNMNTEAFF
TRBJ2-1 TRBD2 TRBV5-4 - TGTGCCAGCAGCTTGGCGACTAGCGGGAGATATGAGCAGTTCTTC CASSLATSGRYEQFF
TRBJ1-1 TRBD1 TRBV29-1 - TGCAGCGTCGCCACAGGGGGGGACACTGAAGCTTTCTTT CSVATGGDTEAFF
TRBJ1-5 - TRBV7-2 many TGTGCCAGCAGCTCCCAGGTTGGACAGCTCAATCAGCCCCAGCATTTT CASSSQVGQLNQPQHF
TRBJ2-7 - TRBV20-1 - TGCAGTGCTAGCCCCCCCTCCCCTCCCTACGAGCAGTACTTC CSASPPSPPYEQYF
TRBJ2-2 TRBD2 TRBV7-8 many TGTGCCAGCAGCTTATTAGGTGGCCTAGCGGGTGGCACCGGGGAGCTGTTTTTT CASSLLGGLAGGTGELFF
TRBJ2-1 TRBD2 TRBV12-3/TRBV12-4 few TGTGCCAGCATCCCTGGACTAGCGGGGGGGTACAATGAGCAGTTCTTC CASIPGLAGGYNEQFF
TRBJ1-3 - TRBV7-2 - TGTGCCAGCAGCCGACTGGGCCTCGGAAACACCATATATTTT CASSRLGLGNTIYF
TRBJ2-3 - TRBV5-1 many TGCGCCAGCAGCGTTGGGGGGCAGGCCACAGATACGCAGTATTTT CASSVGGQATDTQYF
TRBJ1-6 - TRBV20-1 - TGCAGTGCTAGAGATAGTACGGGGGGCCAATATAATTCACCCCTCCACTTT CSARDSTGGQYNSPLHF
TRBJ2-7 TRBD2 TRBV27 - TGTGCCAGCAGTTCCCCCCGCGGGAGATTTTTCCACGAGCAGTACTTC CASSSPRGRFFHEQYF
TRBJ2-3 - TRBV7-2 many TGTGCCAGCAGCTCTGGACGGTCGACAGATACGCAGTATTTT CASSSGRSTDTQYF
TRBJ2-5 - TRBV7-3 - TGTGCCAGCAGCTTTACCACCGGGGAGACCCAGTACTTC CASSFTTGETQYF
TRBJ2-5 - TRBV7-2 - TGTGCCAGCAGCTCCGACCCCGCGAAAACCCAGTACTTC CASSSDPAKTQYF
TRBJ2-6 - TRBV28 few TGTGCCAGCAGCCCCACGGGGGCTGGGGCCAACGTCCTGACTTTC CASSPTGAGANVLTF
TRBJ2-7 - TRBV24-1 - TGTGCCACCAGTGGTCCCTACGAGCAGTACTTC CATSGPYEQYF